Each of the 2 T cell receptor beta chains below was sequenced from the same sample in a study of beta chain features in type 1 diabetes. Investigators reverse transcribed all isolated RNA, so they sequenced expressed TCRB transcripts. Produced via immunoSEQ multiplex PCR; TCRdb's table is partial and in-frame only. The table records 350,000 to 400,000 clones, approximately 15% of them present only once. The source material was naive CD4+ T cells from blood. The receptor set was obtained from a woman between 18 and 30 years old in good health.

In this sample, this clone turned up a few times. The V gene is TRBV9, the J gene TRBJ2-1; 11 bases line up with TRBD2. J lost 3 bases, V lost 4 bases, and 6 bases had no gene match. Germline lookup yields CDR1 SGDLS and CDR2 YYNGEE. CDR3 length: 16 residues. CDR3 sequence: CASSSTGTSGYNEQFF. For the CDR3, the DNA is TGTGCCAGCAGCTCAACCGGGACTAGCGGCTACAATGAGCAGTTCTTC.

V is TRBV29-1 and J is TRBJ2-1; 12 positions match TRBD2. The junction had 5 bases not matched to a gene; V was cut back by 6 bases and J by 8 bases. This CDR3 region has 13 residues. CDR1 and CDR2 from the germline V gene are SQVTM and ANQGSEA. The CDR3 nucleotides read TGCAGCGTACAAGGACTAGCGGGATATGAGCAGTTCTTC. Translating gives CSVQGLAGYEQFF.